The 8 T cell receptor beta chains below come from one sample, sequenced in a study of blood T cells in healthy people across ages. The second PCR ran about 6 to 11 cycles with a sample-barcoded 5' primer and J-beta primers. TCRdb re-called the 5' RACE reads with MiXCR, one entry per CDR3 protein. This sample has over 1,500,000 distinct CDR3 sequences; about 39% occur once, and the top ten carry more than 20%. Sequencing was carried out using blood. These receptors came from a human donor in good health.

This clonotype appeared a few times. The chain combines TRBV4-1 with TRBJ2-7, with TRBD1 matching over 11 bases. Trimming at V came to 2 bases and at J to 3 bases, leaving 9 bases not matched to a gene. CDR3 length: 17 residues. Germline assignment: CDR1 MGHRA and CDR2 YSYEKL. This CDR3 reads CASSQRTGTGGNYEQYF. The DNA for the CDR3 is TGCGCCAGCAGCCAAAGGACCGGGACAGGGGGAAACTACGAGCAGTACTTC.

The chain is built from TRBV6-6 and TRBJ2-2; perhaps D is TRBD1 or TRBD2 (5 bases each). Per germline, CDR1 MNHNY and CDR2 SVGAGI (reference sequence). This CDR3 region has 15 residues. Trimming took off 1 base at V and 3 bases at J, with 9 bases between the two ends. The CDR3 region is CASSYWDLDTGELFF. Written as DNA, the CDR3 is TGTGCCAGCAGTTACTGGGACCTAGACACCGGGGAGCTGTTTTTT.

Many counts were recorded for this clonotype. The rearrangement links TRBV29-1 to TRBJ2-1, with no clear D. This CDR3 has 12 amino acids. Germline CDR1 reads SQVTM; CDR2 reads ANQGSEA. CDR3 region: CSATFSYNEQFF. CDR3 bases: TGCAGTGCGACATTCTCCTACAATGAGCAGTTCTTC.

For this clonotype: A read error may account for a junction end that differs from germline. The rearrangement uses TRBV27 and TRBJ2-5, with D possibly TRBD2 on 7 matching bases. Germline CDR1 and CDR2: MNHEY and SMNVEV (reference sequence). The CDR3 is made up of 15 amino acids. The CDR3 bases are TGTGCCAGCAGCCCCCTGGGGGGGCCCCAAGACACCCAGTACTTC. This translates into CASSPLGGPQDTQYF.

Details on this clonotype: A single base separates this from a much larger clone, so it may be a read error. The chain employs TRBV10-3 and TRBJ2-3; D not certain. The CDR3 spans 15 residues. Germline V gives CDR1 ENHRY, CDR2 SYGVKD. With 4 bases removed from V and 1 base from J, the gap between germline ends came to 12 bases. In DNA form, the CDR3 reads TGTGCCATCAGTGCAGGCAGACAAGGCACAGATACGCAGTATTTT. Protein: CAISAGRQGTDTQYF.

Only one count was recorded for this clonotype. The V call is TRBV7-9, the J call TRBJ2-1, with D unresolved. This CDR3 is 17 amino acids long. From germline, CDR1 is SEHNR and CDR2 FQNEAQ (reference sequence). Trimming removed 3 bases from V and 0 bases from J, with 15 bases in between. DNA of the CDR3: TGTGCCAGCAGCTTCCCTAGGGTTGCCGGCTCCTACAATGAGCAGTTCTTC. Translating gives CASSFPRVAGSYNEQFF.

This chain connects TRBV3-1 to TRBJ1-1; possibly TRBD1 for D (6 bases). Germline V gene lookup returns CDR1 LGHDT and CDR2 YNNKEL (reference sequence). The CDR3 has 14 amino acids. V lost 6 bases and J lost 1, with 12 bases in between. Here the CDR3 reads CASRHRAANTEAFF. CDR3 DNA: TGTGCCAGCAGGCACAGGGCCGCGAACACTGAAGCTTTCTTT.

V is TRBV10-3 and J is TRBJ2-1, with TRBD2 identical over 8 bases. With V trimmed by 6 bases and J by 8 bases, 12 bases remained unmatched. Looked up from germline, CDR1 is ENHRY and CDR2 is SYGVKD. CDR3 length: 15 residues. CDR3 nucleotides: TGTGCCATCAGGGAACTAGCGGAGGTGGGTTATGAGCAGTTCTTC. Translation gives CAIRELAEVGYEQFF.